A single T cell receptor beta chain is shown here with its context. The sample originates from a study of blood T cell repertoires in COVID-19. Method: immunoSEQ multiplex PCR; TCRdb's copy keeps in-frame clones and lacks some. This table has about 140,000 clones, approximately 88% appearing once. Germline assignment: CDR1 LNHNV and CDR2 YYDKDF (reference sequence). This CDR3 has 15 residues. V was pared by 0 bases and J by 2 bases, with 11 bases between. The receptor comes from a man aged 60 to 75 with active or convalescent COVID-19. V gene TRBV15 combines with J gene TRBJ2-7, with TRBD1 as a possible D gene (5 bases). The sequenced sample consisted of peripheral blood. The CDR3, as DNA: TGTGCCACCAGCAGAGATTTAGGGGCCACCTACGAGCAGTACTTC. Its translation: CATSRDLGATYEQYF.